This T cell receptor beta chain emerged from a study of T cell responses to AZD1222 COVID-19 vaccine. Produced via immunoSEQ multiplex PCR; TCRdb's table is partial and in-frame only. The data show tens of thousands of clones, with around 86% seen just once and over 2% held by the top ten. The CDR3 is 19 residues long. Trimming at V came to 2 bases and at J to 1 base, leaving 13 bases not matched to a gene. CDR1 and CDR2 (germline): MNHEY, SVGEGT. The clonotype originates from an adult in good health. The specimen was peripheral blood, collected on day 0 of AZD1222 vaccination. The J gene is TRBJ2-2, the V gene TRBV6-2 or TRBV6-3; TRBD1 matches at 7 bases. The CDR3 protein is CASSYAPGTVRGNTGELFF. As DNA, the CDR3 is TGTGCCAGCAGTTACGCCCCCGGGACAGTCAGGGGGAACACCGGGGAGCTGTTTTTT.